The source of this TCR beta chain is a study of blood T cell repertoires in COVID-19. Study at large: Samples of COVID-19 (acute and convalescent) were obtained from the United States, Italy and Spain. Sources were T cells, B-cell-depleted T cells, or PBMCs; the material itself was cDNA or gDNA.

In the authors' methods: Estimation of nucleated cell counts relied on the amplification of reference gene primers. Here immunoSEQ multiplex PCR was the method, and the copy in TCRdb shows in-frame clones only, minus some. From that table come the V and J calls and clone size; the DNA was used to work out D and trimming. Here the sample spans roughly 70,000 clones, 80% to 95% being singletons. The sequence was collected from a human donor with active COVID-19. The donor label of this sample is uncertain. Sample: peripheral blood.

Here the CDR3 DNA reads TGTGCCAGCAGCTACTCTACAGGAGATACGCAGTATTTT. It codes for CASSYSTGDTQYF. The chain joins TRBV7-2 to TRBJ2-3, with D perhaps TRBD1 (5 bases). CDR1 is SGHTA, CDR2 FQGNSA, per germline. V was pared by 4 bases and J by 5 bases, with 10 bases between. The CDR3 totals 13 residues.